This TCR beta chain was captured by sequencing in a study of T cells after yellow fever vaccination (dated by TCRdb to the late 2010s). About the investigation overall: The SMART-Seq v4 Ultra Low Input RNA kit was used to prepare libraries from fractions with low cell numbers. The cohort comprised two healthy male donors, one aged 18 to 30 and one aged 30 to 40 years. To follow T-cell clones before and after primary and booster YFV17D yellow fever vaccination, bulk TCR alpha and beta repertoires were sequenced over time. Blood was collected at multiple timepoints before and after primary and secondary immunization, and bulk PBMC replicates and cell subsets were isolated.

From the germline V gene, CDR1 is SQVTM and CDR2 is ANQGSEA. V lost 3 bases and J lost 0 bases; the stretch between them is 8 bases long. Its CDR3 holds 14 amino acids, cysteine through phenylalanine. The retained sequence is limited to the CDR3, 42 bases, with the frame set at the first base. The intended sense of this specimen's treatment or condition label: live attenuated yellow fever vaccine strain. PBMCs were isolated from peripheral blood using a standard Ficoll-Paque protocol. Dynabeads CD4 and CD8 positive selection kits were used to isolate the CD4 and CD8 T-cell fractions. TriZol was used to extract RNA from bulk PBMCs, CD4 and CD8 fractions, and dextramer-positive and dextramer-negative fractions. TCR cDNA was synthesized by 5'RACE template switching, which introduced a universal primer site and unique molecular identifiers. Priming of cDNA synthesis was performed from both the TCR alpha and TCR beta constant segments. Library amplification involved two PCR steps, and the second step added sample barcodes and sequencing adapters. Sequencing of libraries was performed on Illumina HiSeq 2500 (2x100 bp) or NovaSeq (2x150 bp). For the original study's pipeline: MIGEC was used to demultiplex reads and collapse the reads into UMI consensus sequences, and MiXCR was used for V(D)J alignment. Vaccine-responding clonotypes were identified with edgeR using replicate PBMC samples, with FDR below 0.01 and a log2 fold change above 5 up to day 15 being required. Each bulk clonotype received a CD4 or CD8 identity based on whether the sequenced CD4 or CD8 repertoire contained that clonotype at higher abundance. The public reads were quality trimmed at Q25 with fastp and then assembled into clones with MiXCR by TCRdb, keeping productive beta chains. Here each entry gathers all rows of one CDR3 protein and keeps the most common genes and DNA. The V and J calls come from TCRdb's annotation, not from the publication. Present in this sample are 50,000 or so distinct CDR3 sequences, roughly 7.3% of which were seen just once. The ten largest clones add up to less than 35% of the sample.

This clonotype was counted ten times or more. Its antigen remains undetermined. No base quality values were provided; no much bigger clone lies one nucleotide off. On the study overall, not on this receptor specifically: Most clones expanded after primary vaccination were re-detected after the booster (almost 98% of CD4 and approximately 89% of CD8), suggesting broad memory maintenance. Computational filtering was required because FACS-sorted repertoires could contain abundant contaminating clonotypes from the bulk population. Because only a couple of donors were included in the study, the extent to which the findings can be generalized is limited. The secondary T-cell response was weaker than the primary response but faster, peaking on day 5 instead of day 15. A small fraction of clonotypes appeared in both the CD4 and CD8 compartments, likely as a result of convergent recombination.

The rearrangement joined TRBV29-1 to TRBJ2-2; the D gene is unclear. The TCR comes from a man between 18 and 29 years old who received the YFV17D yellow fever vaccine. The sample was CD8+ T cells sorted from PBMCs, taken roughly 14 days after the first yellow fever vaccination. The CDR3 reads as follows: CSVDSDANTGELFF. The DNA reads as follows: TGCAGCGTTGATTCAGACGCGAACACCGGGGAGCTGTTTTTT.